This T cell receptor (beta chain) was identified during a study of persistence of HIV-infected CD4 T cells. Overall study: Multiple blood draws of up to roughly 200 mL, except a couple of donors with single leukapheresis. Anti-CD3/anti-CD28 stimulation activated a higher proportion of cells than antigen stimulation, with lower memory fraction. The study, taken as a whole, reports: The rare CMV-responding cells with HIV-1 proviruses were not separately TCR-sequenced.

This nonspecific control used anti-CD3/anti-CD28 bead stimulation of CD4+ T cells. CD4+ T cells upregulating both CD40 ligand and CD69 were sorted as responding cells. CD4+ T cell counts exceeded 400 cells/uL; CMV serology was positive. The CDR3 is 12 amino acids. Germline assignment: CDR1 GTSNPN and CDR2 SVGIG (reference sequence). With 5 bases removed from V and 6 bases from J, the gap between germline ends came to 13 bases. The libraries were made with immunoSEQ version 4 in survey mode. Sequencing was performed with immunoSEQ multiplex PCR; in TCRdb, only in-frame clones are kept and a portion is missing. In the table there are 40,000 or so clones, about 87% of which are singletons. Regarding this clone: The target antigen is unknown.

The specimen comprised CD4+ T cells sorted from PBMCs after roughly 18-hour stimulation, sampled from a patient who received antiretroviral therapy. The sequence was collected from an adult woman with HIV who was CMV-seropositive. V usage is TRBV30 and J usage is TRBJ1-2, with unresolved D. CDR3: CAWSVPRNGYTF. Here the CDR3 DNA reads TGTGCCTGGTCGGTTCCCCGTAATGGCTACACCTTC.